The rows below give T cell receptor beta chains drawn from one sample of a study of T-cell memory formation after mild COVID-19. TCRdb recomputed calls from the 5' RACE reads with MiXCR, one row per CDR3 protein. The sample holds approximately 170,000 distinct CDR3 sequences, over 10% seen once. Sequencing input: PBMCs or a T cell subset sorted from them (not recorded which). The receptor source for this set is a man between 18 and 35 years old who had mild COVID-19 (a few samples of this study predate the infection). Cell type and time point are not known. The CDR3 runs from the conserved cysteine through the conserved F or W. Fields, in order: J gene, clone size, V gene, D gene, CDR3 DNA, CDR3 protein. The D gene is left open where the match is weak. Rows may omit the clone size; those that give it use once, few, many or a size class.

J: TRBJ1-2
size: few
V: TRBV7-3
D: .
DNA: TGTGCCAGCAGCCCGATCCCCTGGAGCTACACCTTC
CDR3: CASSPIPWSYTF

J: TRBJ2-5
size: few
V: TRBV7-9
D: .
DNA: TGTGCCAGCAGCTTGGTTTGGGAGGAGACCCAGTACTTC
CDR3: CASSLVWEETQYF

J: TRBJ1-1
size: few
V: TRBV28
D: .
DNA: TGTGCCACCGGGGTCGCCACTGAAGCTTTCTTT
CDR3: CATGVATEAFF

J: TRBJ1-1
size: .
V: TRBV6-5
D: .
DNA: TGTGCCAGCAGTTACCTAGGCGCTGAAGCTTTCTTT
CDR3: CASSYLGAEAFF

J: TRBJ2-7
size: .
V: TRBV7-6
D: .
DNA: TGTGCCAGCAGCTTAGAGGCCGGAACCTACGAGCAGTACTTC
CDR3: CASSLEAGTYEQYF

J: TRBJ2-3
size: .
V: TRBV7-4
D: .
DNA: TGTGCCAGCAGCTCTTTAATTAGTCCCCCTCTAGCGCGCACAGATACGCAGTATTTT
CDR3: CASSSLISPPLARTDTQYF

J: TRBJ2-3
size: once
V: TRBV6-1
D: .
DNA: TGTGCCAGCAGTGAACGACAGGGCACAGATACGCAGTATTTT
CDR3: CASSERQGTDTQYF

J: TRBJ2-3
size: few
V: TRBV7-9
D: .
DNA: TGTGCCAGCAGCCCCTCAGGGGTTCGGGGATCCGCGCAGTATTTT
CDR3: CASSPSGVRGSAQYF

J: TRBJ2-7
size: .
V: TRBV6-5
D: .
DNA: TGTGCCAGCAGAAAGACGACCAAAGAGCAGTACTTC
CDR3: CASRKTTKEQYF

J: TRBJ2-7
size: .
V: TRBV9
D: TRBD2
DNA: TGTGCCAGCAGCGTAACTAGCGGGGGCTACGAGCAGTACTTC
CDR3: CASSVTSGGYEQYF

J: TRBJ2-1
size: few
V: TRBV6-2/TRBV6-3
D: .
DNA: TGTGCCAGCAGTTACTCTCCCCCCGGAGGGGTCTACAATGAGCAGTTCTTC
CDR3: CASSYSPPGGVYNEQFF

J: TRBJ1-1
size: few
V: TRBV20-1
D: TRBD1
DNA: TGCAGTGCTAGGTTGCCGACCGGGACAGGAAAAACTGAAGCTTTCTTT
CDR3: CSARLPTGTGKTEAFF

J: TRBJ2-2
size: .
V: TRBV24-1
D: .
DNA: TGTGCCACCAGTGGGGTCGGGAACACCGGGGAGCTGTTTTTT
CDR3: CATSGVGNTGELFF

J: TRBJ2-3
size: few
V: TRBV29-1
D: .
DNA: TGCAGCGTTCGACACTACCTCACAGATACGCAGTATTTT
CDR3: CSVRHYLTDTQYF

J: TRBJ1-2
size: .
V: TRBV18
D: .
DNA: TGTGCCAGCTCACCAACGACGAAAGGAACCTATGGCTACACCTTC
CDR3: CASSPTTKGTYGYTF

J: TRBJ2-3
size: .
V: TRBV9
D: TRBD2
DNA: TGTGCCAGCAGCGTAGTTCCGGGGGGGAGCACAGATACGCAGTATTTT
CDR3: CASSVVPGGSTDTQYF

J: TRBJ2-1
size: few
V: TRBV9
D: .
DNA: TGTGCCAGCATTGGGGGGGCGGATGAGCAGTTCTTC
CDR3: CASIGGADEQFF

J: TRBJ2-3
size: .
V: TRBV5-1
D: TRBD2
DNA: TGCGCCAGCAGCCCGCAGACTAGCGGGGGGGCCACAGATACGCAGTATTTT
CDR3: CASSPQTSGGATDTQYF

J: TRBJ2-5
size: few
V: TRBV10-1
D: .
DNA: TGCGCCAGCAGCGGTAGGCTACAAGAGACCCAGTACTTC
CDR3: CASSGRLQETQYF

J: TRBJ2-5
size: .
V: TRBV6-6
D: .
DNA: TGTGCCAGCAGTTACTATGAAGAGACCCAGTACTTC
CDR3: CASSYYEETQYF

J: TRBJ1-5
size: few
V: TRBV7-9
D: .
DNA: TGTGCCAGCAGCTTAGTTTTTCGGGGAGCCCCCAATCAGCCCCAGCATTTT
CDR3: CASSLVFRGAPNQPQHF

J: TRBJ1-1
size: few
V: TRBV10-3
D: .
DNA: TGTGCCATCAGTTGGTCGGAGAACACTGAAGCTTTCTTT
CDR3: CAISWSENTEAFF

J: TRBJ2-2
size: many
V: TRBV7-9
D: TRBD1
DNA: TGTGCCAGCAGCTTCGGGACAGCCACCGGGGAGCTGTTTTTT
CDR3: CASSFGTATGELFF

J: TRBJ2-2
size: few
V: TRBV4-3
D: .
DNA: TGCGCCAGCAGCCAAGTCACAGCCGGGGGCGGGGAGCTGTTTTTT
CDR3: CASSQVTAGGGELFF

J: TRBJ2-7
size: few
V: TRBV5-1
D: .
DNA: TGCGCCAGCAGCTTGAGTTGGGGGAACGAGCAGTACTTC
CDR3: CASSLSWGNEQYF

J: TRBJ2-5
size: .
V: TRBV7-2
D: TRBD2
DNA: TGTGCCAGCACCTCCCCCGGGACTAGCGGGGGGGCCCAGTACTTC
CDR3: CASTSPGTSGGAQYF

J: TRBJ1-4
size: .
V: TRBV4-3
D: .
DNA: TGCGCCAGCAGCCTAAATATGCGGGAAAAACTGTTTTTT
CDR3: CASSLNMREKLFF

J: TRBJ1-2
size: once
V: TRBV12-3/TRBV12-4
D: .
DNA: TGTGCCAGCAGCTCAACGGGGGATGGCTACACCTTC
CDR3: CASSSTGDGYTF

J: TRBJ2-4
size: .
V: TRBV2
D: .
DNA: TGTGCCAGCGGGGGGCCGGCCAAAAACATTCAGTACTTC
CDR3: CASGGPAKNIQYF

J: TRBJ2-3
size: .
V: TRBV5-1
D: .
DNA: TGCGCCAGCAGCTCGCCGGACAGCACAGATACGCAGTATTTT
CDR3: CASSSPDSTDTQYF

J: TRBJ2-1
size: few
V: TRBV6-2/TRBV6-3
D: .
DNA: TGTGCCAGCAGTCCCCTTCCGGGCAGGGGTAAATTTACAAATGAGCAGTTCTTC
CDR3: CASSPLPGRGKFTNEQFF

J: TRBJ1-1
size: few
V: TRBV5-1
D: .
DNA: TGCGCCAGCAGCTTGAGTCTGTCCACTGAAGCTTTCTTT
CDR3: CASSLSLSTEAFF

J: TRBJ2-5
size: .
V: TRBV6-2/TRBV6-3
D: .
DNA: TGTGCCAGCAGTTCCAGACGGGGGGCGCGACAAGAGACCCAGTACTTC
CDR3: CASSSRRGARQETQYF

J: TRBJ2-5
size: many
V: TRBV15
D: .
DNA: TGTGCCACCAGCAGAGATCCGGGCGAGACCCAGTACTTC
CDR3: CATSRDPGETQYF

J: TRBJ1-6
size: .
V: TRBV7-9
D: .
DNA: TGTGCCAGCACCCGAAAGGGTGCAGACCCCTCACCCCTCCACTTT
CDR3: CASTRKGADPSPLHF

J: TRBJ2-3
size: few
V: TRBV7-8
D: TRBD2
DNA: TGTGCCAGCAGCTTAACGCGGGGGGGCCGCGATACGCAGTATTTT
CDR3: CASSLTRGGRDTQYF

J: TRBJ2-3
size: few
V: TRBV5-1
D: .
DNA: TGCGCCAGCAGCTTGGAGGGGTCAGATACGCAGTATTTT
CDR3: CASSLEGSDTQYF

J: TRBJ2-7
size: .
V: TRBV5-1
D: TRBD2
DNA: TGCGCCAGCAGCTTGGTCCTAGCGGGAGGCGAGCAGTACTTC
CDR3: CASSLVLAGGEQYF

J: TRBJ2-5
size: many
V: TRBV5-1
D: .
DNA: TGCGCCAGCAGCGGGGGTACGAGCCAAGAGACCCAGTACTTC
CDR3: CASSGGTSQETQYF

J: TRBJ2-1
size: few
V: TRBV6-2/TRBV6-3
D: .
DNA: TGTGCCAGCAGTCCTTCCCGACGGGCGGGTCACAATGAGCAGTTCTTC
CDR3: CASSPSRRAGHNEQFF

J: TRBJ1-6
size: .
V: TRBV28
D: .
DNA: TGTGCCAGCAGGAAGGGGGATTCACCCCTCCACTTT
CDR3: CASRKGDSPLHF

J: TRBJ2-1
size: many
V: TRBV7-2
D: .
DNA: TGTGCCAGCAGCTTAGGTTACAATGAGCAGTTCTTC
CDR3: CASSLGYNEQFF

J: TRBJ1-5
size: many
V: TRBV6-6
D: .
DNA: TGTGCCAGCAGCCCCAGCGATAGCAATCAGCCCCAGCATTTT
CDR3: CASSPSDSNQPQHF

J: TRBJ2-3
size: few
V: TRBV5-1
D: TRBD2
DNA: TGCGCCAGCACCTCACTAGCGGGGCACACAGATACGCAGTATTTT
CDR3: CASTSLAGHTDTQYF

J: TRBJ1-2
size: few
V: TRBV7-2
D: .
DNA: TGTGCCAGCAGCCTGACCAGGGTTAACTATGGCTACACCTTC
CDR3: CASSLTRVNYGYTF

J: TRBJ1-6
size: few
V: TRBV7-9
D: .
DNA: TGTGCCAGCAGCTACGGGAATGGACATAATTCACCCCTCCACTTT
CDR3: CASSYGNGHNSPLHF

J: TRBJ2-5
size: many
V: TRBV7-8
D: TRBD1
DNA: TGTGCCAGCAGCGACCGGACAGGTAGAGAGACCCAGTACTTC
CDR3: CASSDRTGRETQYF

J: TRBJ1-5
size: .
V: TRBV2
D: .
DNA: TGTGCCAGCAGTGTTTACGGGACGGAGACTAATCAGCCCCAGCATTTT
CDR3: CASSVYGTETNQPQHF